Presented here are 26 T cell receptor beta chains from one specimen sequenced in a study of preoperative IRX-2 immunotherapy in early breast cancer. Treatment defined: preoperative locoregional IRX-2 cytokine immunotherapy. The method was immunoSEQ multiplex PCR; TCRdb's version includes in-frame clones alone and lacks a portion of them. The sample includes 20,000 to 30,000 clones, roughly 80% of them seen just once. The sequenced sample was lymph node tissue, obtained before IRX-2 immunotherapy. All receptors come from a human donor with breast cancer.

The rearrangement uses TRBV6-8 and TRBJ2-1; 10 nucleotides align to TRBD2. Germline CDR1 MNHGY, CDR2 SAAAGT. V trimming: 0 bases; J trimming: 9 bases; junction bases outside the gene matches: 8. This CDR3 contains 16 residues. This CDR3 is CASSYSSGGAEGEQFF. As DNA, the CDR3 is TGTGCCAGCAGTTACTCGAGCGGGGGGGCCGAGGGTGAGCAGTTCTTC.

This rearrangement joins TRBV11-3 to TRBJ2-2; 7 bases agree with TRBD1. Per the germline V gene, CDR1 is SGHNT and CDR2 is YENEEA. V was pared by 5 bases and J by 3 bases, with 6 bases of the junction left unmatched. The CDR3 is 15 amino acids. This chain's CDR3 is CASSRTGAHTGELFF. The CDR3 DNA reads TGTGCCAGCAGCCGCACAGGGGCGCACACCGGGGAGCTGTTTTTT.

The chain couples TRBV28 to TRBJ1-6; no clear D. The germline gives CDR1 MDHEN, CDR2 SYDVKM. Trimming pared 7 bases from V and 5 bases from J, leaving 6 bases between. This CDR3 has 12 amino acids. The CDR3 DNA is TGTGCCAGCAACCTCAATAATTCACCCCTCCACTTT. Residues: CASNLNNSPLHF.

The chain couples TRBV6-8 to TRBJ1-1; tentatively, D is TRBD1 (5 bases). Germline V lookup: CDR1 MNHGY, CDR2 SAAAGT. With 0 bases removed from V and 11 bases from J, the gap between germline ends came to 16 bases. The CDR3 sequence is 14 residues long. For the CDR3, the DNA is TGTGCCAGCAGTTACTCGCCTTCCCCCAAGGGGGCTTTCTTT. It specifies CASSYSPSPKGAFF.

The V and J genes are TRBV5-1 and TRBJ2-2; D gene ambiguous. Trimming left V 0 bases short and J 1 base short, with 10 bases between. CDR3 length: 16 residues. Germline loops: CDR1 SGHRS, CDR2 YFSETQ. CDR3 sequence: CASSLALSQNTGELFF. The CDR3 DNA follows: TGCGCCAGCAGCTTGGCGCTCAGCCAGAACACCGGGGAGCTGTTTTTT.

The chain joins TRBV19 to TRBJ1-2; no clear D gene. Trimming took 3 bases from V and 4 from J, leaving 6 bases between them. This CDR3 has 12 amino acids. Looked up from germline, CDR1 is LNHDA and CDR2 is SQIVND (reference sequence). CDR3 protein: CASSILGYGYTF. The CDR3 coding sequence is TGTGCCAGTAGTATTCTGGGCTATGGCTACACCTTC.

A note on this clone: The germline gene is not matched at one end of the junction; a read error may be the cause. Here the CDR3 reads CASSSNRGPNYGYTF. The CDR3 DNA reads as TGTGCTAGCAGCTCGAACAGGGGGCCTAACTATGGCTACACCTTC. The J gene is TRBJ1-2, the V gene TRBV7-7; 9 bases are a match to TRBD1. The germline V gene encodes CDR1 SSHAT and CDR2 FNYEAQ (reference sequence). CDR3 length: 15 amino acids.

The V call is TRBV6-8, the J call TRBJ1-1, with D possibly being TRBD1 (5 bases). Germline assignment: CDR1 MNHGY and CDR2 SAAAGT. Trimming took off 5 bases at V and 1 base at J, with 17 bases between the two ends. This CDR3 is built from 16 residues. CDR3 DNA sequence: TGTGCCAGCAGTCCTATGACCGGGACCTCGAACACTGAAGCTTTCTTT. As protein: CASSPMTGTSNTEAFF.

In its sample, this clone was seen once. The rearrangement links TRBV5-1 to TRBJ1-1; D remains ambiguous. The CDR3 runs 14 residues. The V gene lost 3 bases and the J gene lost 6 bases, with 15 bases spanning the gap. Germline V gene sequence: CDR1 SGHRS, CDR2 YFSETQ. The CDR3 region has the DNA TGCGCCAGCAGCTCGGACCCGGGAGTGGCTGAAGCTTTCTTT. It codes for CASSSDPGVAEAFF.

This chain links TRBV11-3 with TRBJ1-4; D gene uncertain. CDR1 SGHNT and CDR2 YENEEA come from the germline V gene. The CDR3 runs to 15 residues. V lost 3 bases to trimming and J lost 3 bases, with 11 bases between them. The CDR3 sequence is CASSLAPRANEKLFF. The CDR3, as DNA: TGTGCCAGCAGCTTGGCCCCGAGAGCTAATGAAAAACTGTTTTTT.

V and J are TRBV7-6 and TRBJ2-7, with D perhaps TRBD2 (6 bases). CDR1 and CDR2 from the germline V gene are SGHVS and FNYEAQ. Deletions cut 3 bases from V and 5 bases from J, with 17 bases between. The CDR3 is made up of 15 amino acids. DNA for the CDR3: TGTGCCAGCAGCTTGGAGTTTATCGGGGGTAACGAGCAGTACTTC. It specifies CASSLEFIGGNEQYF.

This chain joins TRBV18 and TRBJ1-5; D unclear. CDR1 KGHSH and CDR2 LQKENI come from the germline V gene. The CDR3 spans 13 residues. Trimming pared 4 bases from V and 6 bases from J, leaving 10 bases between. In DNA form, the CDR3 reads TGTGCCAGCTCACAGAGGGAGGTTCAGCCCCAGCATTTT. This gives the protein CASSQREVQPQHF.

The chain links TRBV10-2 to TRBJ2-1; no clear D. The CDR3 runs 15 residues. The V end lost 2 bases, the J end lost 0 bases, and 8 bases lay between the germline ends. Germline CDR1 WSHSY, CDR2 SAAADI. The CDR3 DNA is TGCGCCAGCAGTGAGCACACCAGCTCCTACAATGAGCAGTTCTTC. Its protein is CASSEHTSSYNEQFF.

CDR3 nucleotide sequence: TGTGCCAGTAGTGAGGCAGCGGGGAAAAACATTCAGTACTTC. Encoded protein: CASSEAAGKNIQYF. V usage is TRBV19 and J usage is TRBJ2-4, with 7 nucleotides matching TRBD2. V shed 5 bases, J shed 4 bases, and the junction held 5 bases outside the gene matches. Per the germline V gene, CDR1 is LNHDA and CDR2 is SQIVND (reference sequence). The CDR3 is 14 residues long.

The J gene is TRBJ1-4, the V gene TRBV28; tentative D call: TRBD1 (5 bases). This CDR3 has 15 residues. V was cut by 4 bases and J by 5 bases, with 14 bases left in between. Germline values: CDR1 MDHEN, CDR2 SYDVKM. The CDR3 region is CASSSRDGRNEKLFF. CDR3 DNA: TGTGCCAGCAGTTCCCGGGACGGGAGAAATGAAAAACTGTTTTTT.

The chain joins TRBV18 to TRBJ1-4; possible D gene TRBD1, 5 bases. The V gene lost 4 bases and the J gene lost 7 bases, with 10 bases spanning the gap. CDR3 length equals 13 residues. From germline, CDR1 is KGHSH and CDR2 LQKENI. The CDR3: CASSLQGSEKLFF. DNA of the CDR3: TGTGCCAGCTCACTTCAGGGTAGTGAAAAACTGTTTTTT.

The J gene is TRBJ1-2, the V gene TRBV6-8; perhaps TRBD1 as D (5 bases). Trimming shortened V by 6 bases and J by 0 bases, and 14 bases separated the two germline ends. The CDR3 contains 15 residues. Germline loops: CDR1 MNHGY, CDR2 SAAAGT. The CDR3 spells CASRSSGIANYGYTF. The CDR3 DNA reads TGTGCCAGCAGGTCCTCAGGGATCGCTAACTATGGCTACACCTTC.

V is TRBV11-3 and J is TRBJ1-2; possible D gene TRBD1, 5 bases. CDR1 SGHNT and CDR2 YENEEA come from the germline V gene. CDR3 length: 15 residues. Trimming removed 5 bases at V and 2 bases at J, with 15 bases between. For the CDR3, the DNA is TGTGCCAGCAGCCCCTCGGGGGGTGGGAACTATGGCTACACCTTC. Amino acid sequence: CASSPSGGGNYGYTF.

This clone is deemed medium-sized. The CDR3 region has the DNA TGTGCCAGCAGTTTGGGGCTCAGCACCGGGGAGCTGTTTTTT. It specifies CASSLGLSTGELFF. This chain uses TRBV28 with TRBJ2-2; a possible D gene is TRBD1 (5 bases). The CDR3 covers 14 residues. CDR1 is MDHEN and CDR2 is SYDVKM in the germline V gene. Trimming cost V 3 bases and J 4 bases, with 9 bases left between them.

V is TRBV11-3 and J is TRBJ1-6; no clear D gene. The CDR3 is 15 amino acids. V was pared by 2 bases and J by 7 bases, with 12 bases between. CDR1 is SGHNT, CDR2 YENEEA, per germline. The CDR3 region is CASSLFSPENSPLHF. The CDR3 bases are TGTGCCAGCAGCTTATTTAGTCCGGAGAATTCACCCCTCCACTTT.

As regards this clone: One end of the junction is discordant with germline, which a read error may explain. The V and J genes are TRBV6-8 and TRBJ1-6; D is unclear. Germline CDR1 is MNHGY and CDR2 is SAAAGT. CDR3 size: 14 residues. The CDR3 region has the DNA TGTGCCATCAGTGCGCAGCGGTCGGGTTCACCCCTCCACTTT. It yields the protein CAISAQRSGSPLHF.

This chain connects TRBV28 to TRBJ1-2, with a possible D match to TRBD1 (6 bases). With 4 bases removed from V and 7 bases from J, the gap between germline ends came to 16 bases. This CDR3 is 14 amino acids long. The germline gives CDR1 MDHEN, CDR2 SYDVKM. This CDR3 is CASSSTGRSVGYTF. CDR3 sequence (DNA): TGTGCCAGCAGTTCGACAGGTAGATCGGTTGGCTACACCTTC.

The chain is built from TRBV7-5 and TRBJ1-1; the table's TRBD1 call for D was not verified on the DNA. TRBV7-5 is flagged as a pseudogene. The CDR3 covers 14 residues. The CDR3 sequence: CASSYATGRTEAFF. The CDR3 region has the DNA TGTGCCAGCAGCTACGCGACAGGGAGGACTGAAGCTTTCTTT.

The chain uses TRBV6-8 and TRBJ1-1, with 8 bases fitting TRBD1. The germline CDR1 and CDR2 sequences are MNHGY and SAAAGT. This CDR3 is built from 15 residues. With V trimmed by 10 bases and J by 5 bases, 15 bases remained unmatched. CDR3 bases: TGTGCCATCAATCCTCAGGGGGCCCGGGGGACTGAAGCTTTCTTT. This encodes CAINPQGARGTEAFF.

The V gene is TRBV11-3, the J gene TRBJ2-3, with 9 nucleotides matching TRBD2. V dropped 3 bases and J dropped 7; count of bases not matched to a gene: 8. CDR3 length: 15 amino acids. From germline, CDR1 is SGHNT and CDR2 YENEEA. The CDR3 bases are TGTGCCAGCAGCTTGGAGCGGGGGGCCGCCAATACGCAGTATTTT. It translates to CASSLERGAANTQYF.

The rearrangement uses TRBV7-7 and TRBJ2-1; TRBD1 aligns across 10 bases. Trimming took 5 bases from V and 8 from J; bases not matched to a gene: 12. In germline, CDR1 is SSHAT, CDR2 FNYEAQ (reference sequence). The CDR3 runs to 16 residues. The CDR3 loop is CASSRSRDRGEDEQFF. The CDR3 nucleotides read TGTGCCAGCAGCCGAAGCCGGGACAGGGGTGAGGATGAGCAGTTCTTC.